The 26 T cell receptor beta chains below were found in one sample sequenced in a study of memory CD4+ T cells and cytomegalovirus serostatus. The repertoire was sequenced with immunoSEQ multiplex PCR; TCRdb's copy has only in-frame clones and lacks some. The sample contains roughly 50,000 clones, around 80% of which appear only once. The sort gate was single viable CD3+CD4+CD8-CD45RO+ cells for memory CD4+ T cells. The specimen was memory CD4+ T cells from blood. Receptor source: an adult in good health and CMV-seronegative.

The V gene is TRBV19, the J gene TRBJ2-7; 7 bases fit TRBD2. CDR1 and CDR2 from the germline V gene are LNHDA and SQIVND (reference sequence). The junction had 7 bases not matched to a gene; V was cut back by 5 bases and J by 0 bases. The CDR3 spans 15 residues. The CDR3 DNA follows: TGTGCCAGTAGTCAACTAGCGCTCAGCTCCTACGAGCAGTACTTC. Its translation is CASSQLALSSYEQYF.

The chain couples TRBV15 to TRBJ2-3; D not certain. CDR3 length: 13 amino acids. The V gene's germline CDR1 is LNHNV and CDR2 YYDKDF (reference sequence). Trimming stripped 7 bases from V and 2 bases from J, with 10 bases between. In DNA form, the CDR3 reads TGTGCCACCAAATCGGGCCCCACAGATACGCAGTATTTT. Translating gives CATKSGPTDTQYF.

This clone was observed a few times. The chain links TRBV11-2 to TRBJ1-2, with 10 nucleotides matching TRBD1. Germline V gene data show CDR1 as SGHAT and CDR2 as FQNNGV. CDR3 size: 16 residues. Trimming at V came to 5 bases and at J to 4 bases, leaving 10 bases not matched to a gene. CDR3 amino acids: CASSPSSTGGVYGYTF. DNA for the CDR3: TGTGCCAGCAGCCCATCGTCGACAGGGGGCGTCTATGGCTACACCTTC.

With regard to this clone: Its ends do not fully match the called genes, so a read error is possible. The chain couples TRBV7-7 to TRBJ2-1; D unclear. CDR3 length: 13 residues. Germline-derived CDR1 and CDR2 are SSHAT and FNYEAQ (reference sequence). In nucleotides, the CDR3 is TGTGCTAGCAGCTTAGCCGAGTACAATGAGCAGTTCTTC. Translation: CASSLAEYNEQFF.

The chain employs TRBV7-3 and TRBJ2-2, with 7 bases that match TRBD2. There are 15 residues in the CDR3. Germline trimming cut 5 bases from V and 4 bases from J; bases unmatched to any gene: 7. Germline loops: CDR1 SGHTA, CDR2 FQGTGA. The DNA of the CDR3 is TGTGCCAGCAGCCCCAGCGGGACGGGCACCGGGGAGCTGTTTTTT. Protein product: CASSPSGTGTGELFF.

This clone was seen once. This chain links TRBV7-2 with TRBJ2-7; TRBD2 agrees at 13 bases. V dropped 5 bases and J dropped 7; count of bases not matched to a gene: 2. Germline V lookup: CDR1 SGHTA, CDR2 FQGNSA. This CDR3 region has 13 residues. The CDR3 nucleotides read TGTGCCAGCAGCACGGGACTAGCGGGGGAGCAGTACTTC. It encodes CASSTGLAGEQYF.

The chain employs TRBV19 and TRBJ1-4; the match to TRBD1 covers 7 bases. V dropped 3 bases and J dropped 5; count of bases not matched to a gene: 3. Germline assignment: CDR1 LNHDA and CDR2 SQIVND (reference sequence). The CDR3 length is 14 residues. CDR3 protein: CASSMRQGNEKLFF. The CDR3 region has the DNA TGTGCCAGTAGTATGAGACAGGGCAATGAAAAACTGTTTTTT.

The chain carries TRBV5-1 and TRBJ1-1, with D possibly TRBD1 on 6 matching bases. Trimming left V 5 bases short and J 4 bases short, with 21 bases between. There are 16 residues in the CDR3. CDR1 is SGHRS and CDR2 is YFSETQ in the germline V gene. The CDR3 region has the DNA TGCGCCAGCAGTTCCCTCGGGAGGGGGGTTGGCACTGAAGCTTTCTTT. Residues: CASSSLGRGVGTEAFF.

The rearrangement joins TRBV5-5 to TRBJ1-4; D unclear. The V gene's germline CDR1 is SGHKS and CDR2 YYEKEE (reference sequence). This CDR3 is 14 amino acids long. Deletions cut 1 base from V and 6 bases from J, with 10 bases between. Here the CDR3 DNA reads TGTGCCAGCAGCTTGCTCGCCACACATGAAAAACTGTTTTTT. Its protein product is CASSLLATHEKLFF.

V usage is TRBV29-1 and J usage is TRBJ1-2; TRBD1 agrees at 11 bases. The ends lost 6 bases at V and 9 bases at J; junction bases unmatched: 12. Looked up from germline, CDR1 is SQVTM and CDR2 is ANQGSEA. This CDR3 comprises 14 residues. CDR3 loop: CSVAGTGGQRRYTF. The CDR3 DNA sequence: TGCAGCGTCGCCGGGACAGGGGGTCAGCGGCGCTACACCTTC.

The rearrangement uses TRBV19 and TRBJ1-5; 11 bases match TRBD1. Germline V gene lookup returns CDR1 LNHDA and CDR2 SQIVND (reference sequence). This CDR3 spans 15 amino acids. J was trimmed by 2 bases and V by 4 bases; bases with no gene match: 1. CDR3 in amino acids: CASSKGQGGNQPQHF. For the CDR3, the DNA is TGTGCCAGTAGTAAGGGACAGGGGGGCAATCAGCCCCAGCATTTT. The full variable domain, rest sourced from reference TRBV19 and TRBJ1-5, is DGGITQSPKYLFRKEGQNVTLSCEQNLNHDAMYWYRQDPGQGLRLIYYSQIVNDFQKGDIAEGYSVSREKKESFPLTVTSAQKNPTAFYLCASSKGQGGNQPQHFGDGTRLSIL.

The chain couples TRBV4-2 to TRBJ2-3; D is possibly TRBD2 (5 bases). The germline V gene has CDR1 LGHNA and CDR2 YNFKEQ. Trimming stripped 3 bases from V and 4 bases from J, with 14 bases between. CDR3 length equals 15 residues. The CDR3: CASSQDHSAADTQYF. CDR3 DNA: TGTGCCAGCAGCCAGGACCATTCAGCGGCAGATACGCAGTATTTT.

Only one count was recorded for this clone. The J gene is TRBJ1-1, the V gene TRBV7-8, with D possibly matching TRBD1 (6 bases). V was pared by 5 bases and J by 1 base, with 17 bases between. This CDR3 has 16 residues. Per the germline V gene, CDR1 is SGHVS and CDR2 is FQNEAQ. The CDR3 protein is CASSPLGQVKNTEAFF. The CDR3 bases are TGTGCCAGCAGCCCTCTGGGACAAGTAAAGAACACTGAAGCTTTCTTT. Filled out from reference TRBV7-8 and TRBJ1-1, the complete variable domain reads GAGVSQSPRYKVAKRGQDVALRCDPISGHVSLFWYQQALGQGPEFLTYFQNEAQLDKSGLPSDRFFAERPEGSVSTLKIQRTQQEDSAVYLCASSPLGQVKNTEAFFGQGTRLTVV.

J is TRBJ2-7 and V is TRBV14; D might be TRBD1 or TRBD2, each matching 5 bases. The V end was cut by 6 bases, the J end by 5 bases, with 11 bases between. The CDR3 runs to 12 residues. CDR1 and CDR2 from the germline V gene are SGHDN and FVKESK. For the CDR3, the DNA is TGTGCCAGCAGTCCCCTGGGGGACGAGCAGTACTTC. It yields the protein CASSPLGDEQYF. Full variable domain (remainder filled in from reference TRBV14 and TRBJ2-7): EAGVTQFPSHSVIEKGQTVTLRCDPISGHDNLYWYRRVMGKEIKFLLHFVKESKQDESGMPNNRFLAERTGGTYSTLKVQPAELEDSGVYFCASSPLGDEQYFGPGTRLTVT.

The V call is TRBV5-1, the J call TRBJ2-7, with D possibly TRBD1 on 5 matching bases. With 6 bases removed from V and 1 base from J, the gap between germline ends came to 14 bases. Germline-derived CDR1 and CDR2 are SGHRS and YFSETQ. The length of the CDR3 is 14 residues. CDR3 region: CASKTGQGSYEQYF. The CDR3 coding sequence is TGCGCCAGCAAGACCGGGCAGGGATCCTACGAGCAGTACTTC.

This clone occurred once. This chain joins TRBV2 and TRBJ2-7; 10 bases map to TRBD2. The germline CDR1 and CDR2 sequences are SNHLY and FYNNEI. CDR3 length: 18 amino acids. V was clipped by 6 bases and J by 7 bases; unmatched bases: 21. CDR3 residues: CASRDALLRAGGPGEQYF. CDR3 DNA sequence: TGTGCCAGCAGGGACGCCCTATTGCGAGCGGGAGGGCCGGGGGAGCAGTACTTC.

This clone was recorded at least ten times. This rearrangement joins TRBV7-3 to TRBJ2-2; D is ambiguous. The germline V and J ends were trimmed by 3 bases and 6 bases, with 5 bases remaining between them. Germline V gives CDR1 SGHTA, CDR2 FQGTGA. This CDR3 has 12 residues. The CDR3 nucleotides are TGTGCCAGCAGCTTCAGTGCCGGGGAGCTGTTTTTT. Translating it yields CASSFSAGELFF. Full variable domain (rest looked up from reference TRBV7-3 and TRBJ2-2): GAGVSQTPSNKVTEKGKYVELRCDPISGHTALYWYRQSLGQGPEFLIYFQGTGAADDSGLPNDRFFAVRPEGSVSTLKIQRTERGDSAVYLCASSFSAGELFFGEGSRLTVL.

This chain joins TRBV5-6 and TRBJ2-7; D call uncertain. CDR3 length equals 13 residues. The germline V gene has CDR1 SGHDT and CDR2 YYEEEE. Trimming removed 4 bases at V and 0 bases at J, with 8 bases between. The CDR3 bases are TGTGCCAGCAGCCCGGTTGACTCCTACGAGCAGTACTTC. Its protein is CASSPVDSYEQYF.

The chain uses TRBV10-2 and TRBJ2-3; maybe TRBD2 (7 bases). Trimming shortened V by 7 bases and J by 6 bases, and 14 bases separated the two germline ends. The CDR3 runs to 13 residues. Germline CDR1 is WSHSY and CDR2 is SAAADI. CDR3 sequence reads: CASTGGSGDTQYF. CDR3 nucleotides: TGCGCCAGCACGGGGGGCTCGGGTGATACGCAGTATTTT.

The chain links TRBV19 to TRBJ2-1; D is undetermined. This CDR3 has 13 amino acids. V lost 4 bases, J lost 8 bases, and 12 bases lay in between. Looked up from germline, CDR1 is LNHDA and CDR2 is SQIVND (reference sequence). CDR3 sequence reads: CASSTKHTDEQFF. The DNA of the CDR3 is TGTGCCAGTAGTACTAAGCACACAGATGAGCAGTTCTTC.

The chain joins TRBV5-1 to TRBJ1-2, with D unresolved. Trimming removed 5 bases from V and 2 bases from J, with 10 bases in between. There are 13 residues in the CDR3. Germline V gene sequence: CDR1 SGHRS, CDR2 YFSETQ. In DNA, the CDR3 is TGCGCCAGCAGGCCGGGAGAAAACTATGGCTACACCTTC. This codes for CASRPGENYGYTF.

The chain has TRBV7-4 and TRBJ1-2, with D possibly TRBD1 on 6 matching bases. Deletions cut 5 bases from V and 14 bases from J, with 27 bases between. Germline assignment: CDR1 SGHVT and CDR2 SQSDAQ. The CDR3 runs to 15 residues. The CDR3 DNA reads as TGTGCCAGCAGCCACGGGGGCCACCCTCCGTTGGTTGGTACCTTC. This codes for CASSHGGHPPLVGTF.

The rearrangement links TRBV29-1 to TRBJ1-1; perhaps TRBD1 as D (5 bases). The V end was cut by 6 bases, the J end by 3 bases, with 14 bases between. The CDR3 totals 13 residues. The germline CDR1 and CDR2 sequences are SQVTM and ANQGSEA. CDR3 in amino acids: CSVRDGLDTEAFF. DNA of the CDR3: TGCAGCGTCCGGGACGGATTAGACACTGAAGCTTTCTTT.

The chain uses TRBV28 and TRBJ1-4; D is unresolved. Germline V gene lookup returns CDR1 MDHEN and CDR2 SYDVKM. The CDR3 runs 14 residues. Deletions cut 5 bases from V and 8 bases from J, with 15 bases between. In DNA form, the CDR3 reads TGTGCCAGCAGTCCGGACGGGGAGGCCGAAAAACTGTTTTTT. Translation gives CASSPDGEAEKLFF.

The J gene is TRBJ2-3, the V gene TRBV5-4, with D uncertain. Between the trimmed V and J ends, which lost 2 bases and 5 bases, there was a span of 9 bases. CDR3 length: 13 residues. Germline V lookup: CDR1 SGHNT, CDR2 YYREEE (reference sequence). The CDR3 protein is CASSLDAEDTQYF. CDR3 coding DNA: TGTGCCAGCAGCTTAGACGCCGAAGATACGCAGTATTTT. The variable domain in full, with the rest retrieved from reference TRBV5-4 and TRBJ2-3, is ETGVTQSPTHLIKTRGQQVTLRCSSQSGHNTVSWYQQALGQGPQFIFQYYREEENGRGNFPPRFSGLQFPNYSSELNVNALELDDSALYLCASSLDAEDTQYFGPGTRLTVL.

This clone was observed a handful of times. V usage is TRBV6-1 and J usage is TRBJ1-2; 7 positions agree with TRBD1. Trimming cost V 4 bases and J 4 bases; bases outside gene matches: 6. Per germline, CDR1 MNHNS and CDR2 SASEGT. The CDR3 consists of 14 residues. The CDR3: CASSVTGVLYGYTF. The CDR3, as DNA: TGTGCCAGCAGTGTAACAGGGGTGCTCTATGGCTACACCTTC.